This T cell receptor beta chain is drawn from a study of metastatic and nonmetastatic thyroid tumors. Overall study: Malignant and benign thyroid patients had repertoires compared in peripheral blood and tumor or nodule tissue. General study findings and limits: Relative to benign nodules, malignant thyroid tumors were reportedly characterized by significantly elevated TCR beta diversity in blood and tumor.

The CDR3 totals 15 residues. CDR1 and CDR2 from the germline V gene are SGHKS and YYEKEE (reference sequence). V was trimmed by 0 bases and J by 0 bases, leaving 9 bases between them. Per the original methods: Clinicopathological groups of papillary thyroid cancer showed CDR3 differences that were used to build a distant-metastasis classifier. TCRdb reanalyzed the PCR reads with MiXCR. Here the V and J calls rest on TCRdb's processing, not on the authors' analysis. The data contain about 59,000 clones, under 20% of them singletons. This clone was counted many times. What it recognizes is unknown. Thyroid surgery took place with no prior treatment in any patient.

The clonotype originates from a male donor with papillary thyroid cancer or a benign thyroid nodule (not recorded which). Some clones in this sample may be carry-over from other donors' samples. The J gene is TRBJ1-1, the V gene TRBV5-5; D gene uncertain. Material for sequencing was blood. The CDR3 loop is CASSLGGWMNTEAFF. DNA for the CDR3: TGTGCCAGCAGCTTGGGAGGTTGGATGAACACTGAAGCTTTCTTT.